The 31 T cell receptor beta chains in this list originate from one sample, sequenced in a study of T cells in Graves' hyperthyroidism and ophthalmopathy. TCR beta CDR3 sequences were amplified from RNA transcripts. RT-PCR in the first round (using the HTBI primer set) targeted the TCR CDR3. TCRdb re-derived calls from the multiplex PCR reads in MiXCR, one entry per CDR3 protein. The repertoire holds approximately 430,000 distinct CDR3 sequences, about 15% seen once, with 13% in the top ten. The source material was blood. Receptors were obtained from a man aged 18-30 years with Graves' ophthalmopathy.

This clonotype was seen ten or more times. The genes are TRBV2 and TRBJ1-2, with 9 nucleotides matching TRBD1. The CDR3 is 14 amino acids. The V and J ends lost 8 bases and 7 bases, in that order; junction bases with no gene match: 11. Germline values: CDR1 SNHLY, CDR2 FYNNEI. CDR3 DNA sequence: TGTGCCAGCGATTATAGACAGGGGGGCCCTGGCTACACCTTC. Its translation is CASDYRQGGPGYTF.

The V and J genes are TRBV4-1 and TRBJ2-7, with 13 positions matching TRBD2. Germline V lookup: CDR1 MGHRA, CDR2 YSYEKL. Unmatched junction bases numbered 4, after V lost 3 bases and J lost 2 bases. The CDR3 runs 16 residues. The CDR3 nucleotides read TGCGCCAGCAGCCACCTGACTAGCGGGAGGCCCTACGAGCAGTACTTC. Translated: CASSHLTSGRPYEQYF.

This clonotype appeared a few times. This chain uses TRBV19 with TRBJ2-1; 7 bases are a match to TRBD2. Germline lookup yields CDR1 LNHDA and CDR2 SQIVND (reference sequence). The CDR3 runs 16 residues. The trim removed 6 bases at V and 8 bases at J, leaving 16 bases unmatched. For the CDR3, the DNA is TGTGCCAGTAGCTTCCCAGGCGGGGGTTCTGCCGATGAGCAGTTCTTC. This translates into CASSFPGGGSADEQFF.

This clonotype was seen repeatedly, ten times or more. The V gene is TRBV24-1, the J gene TRBJ2-7; TRBD1 agrees at 7 bases. The CDR3 has 13 amino acids. V dropped 3 bases and J dropped 2; count of bases not matched to a gene: 0. The germline V gene encodes CDR1 KGHDR and CDR2 SFDVKD. The CDR3 protein is CATSDDRAYEQYF. Here the CDR3 DNA reads TGTGCCACCAGTGATGACAGGGCCTACGAGCAGTACTTC.

This clonotype appeared many times. V usage is TRBV11-2 and J usage is TRBJ2-7; tentative D call: TRBD1 (8 bases). V gave up 3 bases and J gave up 4 bases, with 13 bases separating them. The CDR3 contains 14 residues. Germline CDR1 SGHAT, CDR2 FQNNGV. The CDR3 bases are TGTGCCAGCAGCTTTGGACAGGGAGGGTACGAGCAGTACTTC. Translated, it gives CASSFGQGGYEQYF.

This clonotype was found many times. This chain uses TRBV7-9 with TRBJ1-5, with 11 nucleotides matching TRBD1. The germline gives CDR1 SEHNR, CDR2 FQNEAQ (reference sequence). V lost 1 base to trimming and J lost 6 bases; unmatched junction nucleotides: 2. This CDR3 spans 15 amino acids. The CDR3 is CASSLGGTGGQPQHF. DNA for the CDR3: TGTGCCAGCAGCTTAGGCGGGACAGGGGGTCAGCCCCAGCATTTT.

This clonotype has a count of ten or more. The chain has TRBV5-1 and TRBJ2-5, with 7 bases that match TRBD2. Per germline, CDR1 SGHRS and CDR2 YFSETQ. The CDR3 is 15 amino acids. J gave up 6 bases and V 1 base, and 9 bases lay outside the gene matches. The CDR3 region is CASSLRLAKEQTQYF. In DNA, the CDR3 is TGCGCCAGCAGCTTGAGACTAGCAAAGGAGCAGACCCAGTACTTC.

This clonotype has a handful of counts. J is TRBJ1-2 and V is TRBV20-1; no definite D call. CDR1 is DFQATT, CDR2 SNEGSKA, per germline (reference sequence). The V gene lost 0 bases and the J gene lost 2 bases, with 13 bases spanning the gap. There are 15 residues in the CDR3. The DNA for the CDR3 is TGCAGTGCTAGAGACGGACGGAGGATAAACTATGGCTACACCTTC. This codes for CSARDGRRINYGYTF.

To note about this clonotype: This clone may be a read error of a much larger clone one base away. The rearrangement uses TRBV19 and TRBJ1-1, with 11 bases fitting TRBD1. The CDR3 sequence is 14 residues long. CDR1 and CDR2 (germline): LNHDA, SQIVND (reference sequence). The CDR3 bases are TGTGCCCGTAGTCTTCCTTCGGACAGGGGGCAAGCTTTCTTT. Amino acid sequence: CARSLPSDRGQAFF.

This clonotype was seen a few times. The V and J genes are TRBV4-1 and TRBJ1-6; D unresolved. Germline V gene sequence: CDR1 MGHRA, CDR2 YSYEKL. The CDR3 runs 18 residues. V shed 1 base and J shed 2 bases, with 15 bases lying between them. CDR3 protein: CASSQGATTEAYNSPLHF. CDR3 coding DNA: TGCGCCAGCAGCCAAGGGGCGACAACAGAGGCCTATAATTCACCCCTCCACTTT.

On this clonotype itself: An end of the junction does not agree with germline; a read error may underlie this. The V gene is TRBV7-7, the J gene TRBJ2-2; D tentatively fits TRBD1 or TRBD2 (5 bases each). CDR3 size: 17 residues. Germline loops: CDR1 SSHAT, CDR2 FNYEAQ (reference sequence). The CDR3 is CASSPLGTPTNTGELFF. The CDR3 DNA reads as TGTGCTAGCAGCCCGCTAGGGACGCCAACGAACACCGGGGAGCTGTTTTTT.

Turning to this clonotype: Just one base apart from a much larger clone, this may be a read error. The chain joins TRBV28 to TRBJ2-7; a weak D match, TRBD2 (5 bases). The germline CDR1 and CDR2 sequences are MDHEN and SYDVKM. The V end was cut by 0 bases, the J end by 5 bases, with 11 bases between. The CDR3 is 14 residues long. CDR3 protein: CASSLWAEAHEQYF. Here the CDR3 DNA reads TGTGCCAGCAGTTTATGGGCGGAGGCACACGAGCAGTACTTC. Drawing the rest from reference TRBV28 and TRBJ2-7, the complete variable domain is DVKVTQSSRYLVKRTGEKVFLECVQDMDHENMFWYRQDPGLGLRLIYFSYDVKMKEKGDIPEGYSVSREKKERFSLILESASTNQTSMYLCASSLWAEAHEQYFGPGTRLTVT.

This clonotype was detected ten times or more. V usage is TRBV5-5 and J usage is TRBJ2-1, with 11 nucleotides matching TRBD2. Germline CDR1 is SGHKS and CDR2 is YYEKEE (reference sequence). The CDR3 is 15 amino acids. Unmatched junction bases numbered 3, after V lost 1 base and J lost 6 bases. CDR3 region: CASSLTSGSGNEQFF. The CDR3 region has the DNA TGTGCCAGCAGCTTGACTAGCGGGAGCGGCAATGAGCAGTTCTTC.

This clonotype was seen many times. V is TRBV6-5 and J is TRBJ2-1; TRBD2 matches 8 bases. The CDR3 sequence is 15 residues long. V trimming: 0 bases; J trimming: 8 bases; junction bases outside the gene matches: 6. The V gene's germline CDR1 is MNHEY and CDR2 SVGAGI. CDR3 in DNA: TGTGCCAGCAGTTACTCTTCGGGAGGGGTTGATGAGCAGTTCTTC. Protein sequence: CASSYSSGGVDEQFF.

The chain uses TRBV7-2 and TRBJ1-6; 9 bases fit TRBD1. Unmatched junction bases numbered 9, after V lost 8 bases and J lost 7 bases. The CDR3 sequence is 15 residues long. CDR1 and CDR2 from the germline V gene are SGHTA and FQGNSA. The CDR3 DNA follows: TGTGCCAGCGGGACAGGGTTTATTTTAAATTCACCCCTCCACTTT. Translated, it gives CASGTGFILNSPLHF.

A few counts support this clonotype. A read error may be the cause here, since a much bigger clone is one base away. The rearrangement links TRBV7-3 to TRBJ2-2, with D unresolved. Per the germline V gene, CDR1 is SGHTA and CDR2 is FQGTGA. There are 16 residues in the CDR3. The CDR3 loop reads CASSLIIATNPGELFF. CDR3 nucleotide sequence: TGTGCCAGCAGCTTAATAATAGCAACGAACCCCGGGGAGCTGTTTTTT.

The rearrangement uses TRBV25-1 and TRBJ1-4; 9 bases line up with TRBD1. The CDR3 totals 15 residues. J lost 3 bases, V lost 7 bases, and 6 bases had no gene match. From germline, CDR1 is MGHDK and CDR2 SYGVNS. The CDR3 DNA follows: TGTGCCAGCAATACAGGGGGCGCGGCTAATGAAAAACTGTTTTTT. As protein: CASNTGGAANEKLFF.

In its sample, this clonotype was seen a few times. The chain uses TRBV4-1 and TRBJ1-1; D gene ambiguous. The CDR3 has 11 amino acids. Trimming cost V 3 bases and J 8 bases, with 7 bases left between them. Germline-derived CDR1 and CDR2 are MGHRA and YSYEKL. CDR3 residues: CASSHGREAFF. Here the CDR3 DNA reads TGCGCCAGCAGCCACGGAAGGGAAGCTTTCTTT.

This clonotype occurred a few times. The V and J genes are TRBV10-1 and TRBJ2-1; TRBD1 agrees at 7 bases. Germline CDR1 is WNHNN and CDR2 is SYGVQD (reference sequence). CDR3 length: 14 residues. Trimming removed 6 bases from V and 5 bases from J; junction bases left unmatched: 7. The DNA for the CDR3 is TGCGCCAGCAGCCTGACAGGGATCGACAATGAGCAGTTCTTC. Protein sequence: CASSLTGIDNEQFF.

This clonotype was recorded many times. The chain carries TRBV27 and TRBJ2-2; 13 bases line up with TRBD2. The CDR3 contains 20 residues. The V gene end was trimmed by 6 bases and the J gene end by 4 bases; junction bases not matched to a gene: 17. The germline V gene has CDR1 MNHEY and CDR2 SMNVEV (reference sequence). The CDR3, as DNA: TGTGCCAGCAGACACAGGGGTACTAGCGGGAGGGGTGAAAGCACCGGGGAGCTGTTTTTT. This translates into CASRHRGTSGRGESTGELFF.

This chain joins TRBV9 and TRBJ2-1; tentatively, D is TRBD2 (6 bases). This CDR3 spans 17 amino acids. With 0 bases removed from V and 4 bases from J, the gap between germline ends came to 17 bases. Looked up from germline, CDR1 is SGDLS and CDR2 is YYNGEE. In nucleotides, the CDR3 is TGTGCCAGCAGCGTAGGAGATAGGAGGGAGTTTTACAATGAGCAGTTCTTC. This codes for CASSVGDRREFYNEQFF.

V gene TRBV9 combines with J gene TRBJ1-1; D is unresolved. The CDR3 length is 13 residues. Germline V CDR1 and CDR2: SGDLS, YYNGEE. V lost 0 bases and J lost 3, with 6 bases in between. The CDR3 coding sequence is TGTGCCAGCAGCGTAGGGCAGGACACTGAAGCTTTCTTT. Translating gives CASSVGQDTEAFF.

This clonotype was counted ten times or more. This chain joins TRBV7-8 and TRBJ2-5, with 10 bases matching TRBD2. V shed 5 bases and J 5 bases; nucleotides not matched to a gene: 8. In germline, CDR1 is SGHVS, CDR2 FQNEAQ. The CDR3 spans 15 residues. The CDR3 sequence: CASSPQRGGEETQYF. Here the CDR3 DNA reads TGTGCCAGCAGCCCCCAGCGGGGGGGGGAGGAGACCCAGTACTTC.

The V gene is TRBV4-2, the J gene TRBJ1-5; D remains unclear. Trimming removed 3 bases from V and 0 bases from J, with 3 bases in between. The length of the CDR3 is 13 residues. CDR1 and CDR2 from the germline V gene are LGHNA and YNFKEQ. The CDR3 DNA follows: TGTGCCAGCAGCCATAGTAGCAATCAGCCCCAGCATTTT. It is translated as CASSHSSNQPQHF.

This clonotype has a count of ten or more. The chain recombines TRBV30 with TRBJ2-5; either TRBD1 or TRBD2 may supply D (6 bases each). From germline, CDR1 is GTSNPN and CDR2 SVGIG (reference sequence). CDR3 size: 15 residues. V lost 0 bases and J 2 bases, leaving 13 bases between the germline ends. CDR3 DNA sequence: TGTGCCTGGAGTGTATGGGGGGCCCCTCAAGAGACCCAGTACTTC. Amino acid sequence: CAWSVWGAPQETQYF. Supplemented by reference TRBV30 and TRBJ2-5, the full variable domain reads SQTIHQWPATLVQPVGSPLSLECTVEGTSNPNLYWYRQAAGRGLQLLFYSVGIGQISSEVPQNLSASRPQDRQFILSSKKLLLSDSGFYLCAWSVWGAPQETQYFGPGTRLLVL.

This clonotype was detected many times. V gene TRBV7-8 combines with J gene TRBJ2-1; D might be TRBD1 or TRBD2, each matching 5 bases. Germline V gene sequence: CDR1 SGHVS, CDR2 FQNEAQ. This CDR3 spans 14 amino acids. V was pared by 6 bases and J by 4 bases, with 13 bases between. CDR3 loop: CASRPRGVYNEQFF. The CDR3 nucleotides read TGTGCCAGCAGGCCGAGGGGAGTTTACAATGAGCAGTTCTTC.

Notes on this clonotype: It may be a read error: a sequence one base away is much more abundant. The chain employs TRBV24-1 and TRBJ2-1; D ambiguous. The J call may be in error: the DNA end matches TRBJ2-7 better. Germline V lookup: CDR1 KGHDR, CDR2 SFDVKD. This CDR3 is built from 17 residues. The CDR3 region is CATSDSKNPQIYNEQYF. The CDR3, as DNA: TGTGCCACCAGTGACTCGAAGAATCCCCAAATATACAATGAGCAGTACTTC.

This clonotype was counted a few times. The chain uses TRBV6-2 or TRBV6-3 and TRBJ2-7; D not resolved. Germline V CDR1 and CDR2: MNHEY, SVGEGT. This CDR3 is built from 11 residues. V was trimmed by 6 bases and J by 7 bases, leaving 10 bases between them. CDR3 residues: CASSPSLEQYF. The CDR3 nucleotides read TGTGCCAGCAGCCCGAGCTTGGAGCAGTACTTC.

The sample holds a few counts of this clonotype. V is TRBV10-3 and J is TRBJ1-1; D is ambiguous. Germline CDR1 ENHRY, CDR2 SYGVKD. The length of the CDR3 is 14 residues. V dropped 6 bases and J dropped 5 bases, with 16 bases sitting between them. The CDR3 bases are TGTGCCATCAGAGTCAGGAGTGAGGAGACTGAAGCTTTCTTT. As protein: CAIRVRSEETEAFF.

To note about this clonotype: A much larger clone is a single base away; this may be a read error. The final CDR3 position lacks the conserved phenylalanine or tryptophan, pointing to a likely read error. The V gene is TRBV2, the J gene TRBJ2-5; possible D gene TRBD1, 5 bases. CDR1 and CDR2 (germline): SNHLY, FYNNEI. Trimming cost V 11 bases and J 1 base, with 8 bases left between them. There are 11 residues in the CDR3. In DNA form, the CDR3 reads TGTGCCGGAGACAGCCAAGAGACCCAGTACCTC. Translating it yields CAGDSQETQYL.

This clonotype was recorded at least ten times. The J gene is TRBJ1-5, the V gene TRBV6-2 or TRBV6-3, with unresolved D. Germline CDR1 is MNHEY and CDR2 is SVGEGT. CDR3 length: 17 residues. With 0 bases removed from V and 0 bases from J, the gap between germline ends came to 12 bases. The CDR3 bases are TGTGCCAGCAGTTACTCGAGTAGTTTCTATAGCAATCAGCCCCAGCATTTT. It specifies CASSYSSSFYSNQPQHF.